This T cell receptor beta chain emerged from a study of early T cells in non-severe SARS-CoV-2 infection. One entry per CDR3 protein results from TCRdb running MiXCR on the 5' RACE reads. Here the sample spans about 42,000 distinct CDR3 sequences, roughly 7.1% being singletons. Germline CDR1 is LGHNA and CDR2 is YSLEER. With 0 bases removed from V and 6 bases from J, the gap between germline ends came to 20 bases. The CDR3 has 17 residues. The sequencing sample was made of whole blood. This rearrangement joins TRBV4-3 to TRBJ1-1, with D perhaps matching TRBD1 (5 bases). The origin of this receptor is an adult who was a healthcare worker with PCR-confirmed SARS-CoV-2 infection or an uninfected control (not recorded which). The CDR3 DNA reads TGCGCCAGCAGCCAAGATCTGCTGGCTGGGGGTACGCCTGAAGCTTTCTTT. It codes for CASSQDLLAGGTPEAFF.